These 29 T cell receptor beta chains originate from one sample sequenced in a study of vaccination effects on CD4 cells after COVID-19. The data were produced by immunoSEQ multiplex PCR, yet TCRdb's version contains in-frame clones alone and is incomplete. Of 20,000 to 30,000 clones in the sample, about 70% were seen once. ViraFEST expansion of antigen-specific CD4+ T cells with viral peptide pools preceded sequencing. The culture ran for around nine days, and then CD4+ T cells were isolated. Participants completed two doses of the BNT162b2 or mRNA-1273 vaccine. No cognate antigen is known for these TCRs. The sample here was CD4+ T cells from PBMCs cultured with SARS-CoV-2 spike peptides, taken after COVID-19 vaccination. Source of these receptors: a human donor who received a COVID-19 vaccine.

The rearrangement links TRBV30 to TRBJ1-4; possibly TRBD1 for D (6 bases). Germline assignment: CDR1 GTSNPN and CDR2 SVGIG (reference sequence). Trimming took 8 bases from V and 0 from J, leaving 16 bases between them. This CDR3 is 15 amino acids long. CDR3 coding DNA: TGTGCCCGGGGTTTGGGGGGCCCAACTAATGAAAAACTGTTTTTT. Protein sequence: CARGLGGPTNEKLFF.

J is TRBJ2-5 and V is TRBV15; D is perhaps TRBD1 or TRBD2 (6 bases each). V lost 4 bases to trimming and J lost 4 bases, with 13 bases between them. This CDR3 comprises 14 residues. CDR1 LNHNV and CDR2 YYDKDF come from the germline V gene (reference sequence). CDR3 loop: CATSKGEAGETQYF. CDR3 nucleotide sequence: TGTGCCACCAGCAAGGGGGAGGCGGGAGAGACCCAGTACTTC. Filled out from reference TRBV15 and TRBJ2-5, the complete variable domain reads DAMVIQNPRYQVTQFGKPVTLSCSQTLNHNVMYWYQQKSSQAPKLLFHYYDKDFNNEADTPDNFQSRRPNTSFCFLDIRSPGLGDTAMYLCATSKGEAGETQYFGPGTRLLVL.

The V gene is TRBV2, the J gene TRBJ2-1; possibly TRBD1 for D (6 bases). Germline V gene lookup returns CDR1 SNHLY and CDR2 FYNNEI. This CDR3 has 14 residues. The V end was cut by 7 bases, the J end by 4 bases, with 14 bases between. DNA for the CDR3: TGTGCCAGCAAGGCAGGGGAGTTGTACAATGAGCAGTTCTTC. This encodes CASKAGELYNEQFF.

The chain links TRBV3-1 (or the pseudogene TRBV3-2) to TRBJ2-2; possible D gene TRBD2, 5 bases. From germline, CDR1 is LGHDT and CDR2 YNNKEL (reference sequence). The CDR3 extends over 11 amino acids. V lost 8 bases and J lost 6, with 7 bases in between. For the CDR3, the DNA is TGTGCCAGCGGGAGCGCCGGGGAGCTGTTTTTT. This encodes CASGSAGELFF.

The V and J genes are TRBV9 and TRBJ2-7; D gene unclear. Trimming left V 3 bases short and J 0 bases short, with 10 bases between. The CDR3 length is 14 residues. Germline V gives CDR1 SGDLS, CDR2 YYNGEE. The CDR3 sequence is CASSATVGSYEQYF. CDR3 nucleotide sequence: TGTGCCAGCAGCGCCACCGTCGGCTCCTACGAGCAGTACTTC.

This clone is a singleton in its sample. The gene calls are TRBV6-2 or TRBV6-3 and TRBJ1-1, with 7 bases fitting TRBD1. Germline values: CDR1 MNHEY, CDR2 SVGEGT. The J segment lost 11 bases and the V segment lost 5 bases, leaving 5 bases of the junction unmatched. The length of the CDR3 is 11 residues. For the CDR3, the DNA is TGTGCCAGCAGTACACAGGGGAAGGCTTTCTTT. The encoded protein is CASSTQGKAFF.

V gene TRBV27 combines with J gene TRBJ2-1; D call uncertain. The CDR3 runs 15 residues. Germline assignment: CDR1 MNHEY and CDR2 SMNVEV (reference sequence). The V and J ends lost 0 bases and 3 bases respectively, with 9 bases between them. The CDR3 nucleotides are TGTGCCAGCAGTTTATCTAGCTGGGGCTACAATGAGCAGTTCTTC. As protein: CASSLSSWGYNEQFF.

The rearrangement joins TRBV10-3 to TRBJ1-5, with 8 bases that match TRBD1. The V gene's germline CDR1 is ENHRY and CDR2 SYGVKD. The CDR3 has 17 amino acids. V gave up 4 bases and J gave up 2 bases; unmatched junction bases: 10. The CDR3 DNA follows: TGTGCCATCAGTGGAGGGGAAACAGGGGGTGGCAATCAGCCCCAGCATTTT. Its translation is CAISGGETGGGNQPQHF.

The chain uses TRBV15 and TRBJ2-4, with 7 bases lining up with TRBD1. CDR1 and CDR2 (germline): LNHNV, YYDKDF (reference sequence). Trimming removed 6 bases from V and 0 bases from J; junction bases left unmatched: 11. The CDR3 totals 17 residues. CDR3 protein: CATRRDSLNLAKNIQYF. Here the CDR3 DNA reads TGTGCCACCAGGAGGGACAGTCTTAATTTAGCCAAAAACATTCAGTACTTC.

This clone appeared a single time. The genes are TRBV27 and TRBJ2-5; D call uncertain. Germline loops: CDR1 MNHEY, CDR2 SMNVEV (reference sequence). Trimming took 1 base from V and 1 from J, leaving 4 bases between them. The CDR3 is 13 amino acids. The DNA for the CDR3 is TGTGCCAGCAGTTTATTGTCCCAAGAGACCCAGTACTTC. It translates to CASSLLSQETQYF.

This clone showed up just a few times. DNA for the CDR3: TGTGCCAGCTCATCCTTAGGACAGAAGAACACCGGGGAGCTGTTTTTT. Translation gives CASSSLGQKNTGELFF. The V and J genes are TRBV18 and TRBJ2-2; maybe TRBD1 (6 bases). The CDR3 is 16 residues long. Germline V gives CDR1 KGHSH, CDR2 LQKENI. Trimming removed 5 bases from V and 1 base from J, with 14 bases in between.

This clone was detected a few times. This chain connects TRBV12-3 or TRBV12-4 to TRBJ2-2; D not resolved. The CDR3 length is 13 residues. The germline V and J ends were trimmed by 7 bases and 4 bases, with 10 bases remaining between them. As DNA, the CDR3 is TGTGCCAGCACCCCCCAGGCCACCGGGGAGCTGTTTTTT. Translated: CASTPQATGELFF.

This clone has just a few counts. The rearrangement links TRBV6-5 to TRBJ2-3, with 10 bases identical to TRBD2. Unmatched junction bases numbered 5, after V lost 4 bases and J lost 4 bases. Germline values: CDR1 MNHEY, CDR2 SVGAGI. The CDR3 totals 15 residues. This chain's CDR3 is CASSSQRGGPDTQYF. DNA for the CDR3: TGTGCCAGCAGTTCCCAGCGGGGGGGCCCAGATACGCAGTATTTT.

This clone was detected only a few times. The rearrangement uses TRBV6-5 and TRBJ1-6; D is possibly TRBD1 (5 bases). CDR3 length: 14 residues. Germline V lookup: CDR1 MNHEY, CDR2 SVGAGI. Trimming removed 7 bases at V and 7 bases at J, with 14 bases between. The CDR3 spells CASKDQGRNSPLHF. The CDR3 nucleotides read TGTGCCAGCAAAGACCAGGGTAGGAATTCACCCCTCCACTTT.

This sequence joins TRBV5-1 and TRBJ2-5; tentative D call: TRBD1 (5 bases). Trimming removed 0 bases from V and 3 bases from J, with 9 bases in between. The CDR3 spans 14 residues. Per the germline V gene, CDR1 is SGHRS and CDR2 is YFSETQ. CDR3 protein: CASSLGAGKETQYF. The CDR3 DNA sequence: TGCGCCAGCAGCTTGGGGGCAGGGAAAGAGACCCAGTACTTC.

This sequence joins TRBV6-5 and TRBJ2-5; 7 positions match TRBD1. The junction had 5 bases not matched to a gene; V was cut back by 2 bases and J by 2 bases. This CDR3 has 15 amino acids. Germline-derived CDR1 and CDR2 are MNHEY and SVGAGI. The CDR3 DNA reads as TGTGCCAGCAGTTACCTTGGGACAGTACAAGAGACCCAGTACTTC. Translated, it gives CASSYLGTVQETQYF.

The rearrangement uses TRBV11-2 and TRBJ2-2; TRBD2 might be the D (5 bases). Germline V gene sequence: CDR1 SGHAT, CDR2 FQNNGV. The V end lost 8 bases, the J end lost 4 bases, and 11 bases lay between the germline ends. CDR3 size: 13 residues. The CDR3 spells CASGLGLTGELFF. CDR3 DNA: TGTGCCAGCGGGCTAGGACTCACCGGGGAGCTGTTTTTT. Variable domain in full (rest from reference TRBV11-2 and TRBJ2-2): EAGVAQSPRYKIIEKRQSVAFWCNPISGHATLYWYQQILGQGPKLLIQFQNNGVVDDSQLPKDRFSAERLKGVDSTLKIQPAKLEDSAVYLCASGLGLTGELFFGEGSRLTVL.

The gene calls are TRBV19 and TRBJ2-1; tentatively, D is TRBD1 (7 bases). This CDR3 comprises 16 residues. The germline V and J ends were trimmed by 7 bases and 2 bases, with 18 bases remaining between them. The V gene's germline CDR1 is LNHDA and CDR2 SQIVND (reference sequence). This CDR3 reads CASTTWRDRTYNEQFF. The CDR3 bases are TGTGCCAGTACTACCTGGCGGGACAGAACCTACAATGAGCAGTTCTTC.

The CDR3 loop reads CASKSGTASENEQFF. DNA for the CDR3: TGCGCCAGCAAGTCCGGGACAGCGTCCGAGAATGAGCAGTTCTTC. The rearrangement joins TRBV10-1 to TRBJ2-1, with 7 bases that match TRBD1. Trimming at V came to 7 bases and at J to 7 bases, leaving 13 bases not matched to a gene. The CDR3 is 15 residues long. Germline V CDR1 and CDR2: WNHNN, SYGVQD (reference sequence).

This clone was seen a single time. This CDR3 is CASSLSVGGNGELFF. The DNA for the CDR3 is TGCGCCAGCAGCTTGTCGGTAGGGGGCAACGGGGAGCTGTTTTTT. The chain employs TRBV5-1 and TRBJ2-2; 7 bases map to TRBD1. In germline, CDR1 is SGHRS, CDR2 YFSETQ. V was pared by 1 base and J by 7 bases, with 7 bases of the junction left unmatched. The CDR3 runs 15 residues.

V is TRBV7-9 and J is TRBJ2-5; tentatively, D is TRBD2 (5 bases). Germline lookup yields CDR1 SEHNR and CDR2 FQNEAQ (reference sequence). The CDR3 consists of 15 residues. V gave up 11 bases and J gave up 1 base, with 20 bases separating them. CDR3: CASLGTQRSQETQYF. CDR3 nucleotide sequence: TGTGCCTCTCTGGGAACACAGCGGTCCCAAGAGACCCAGTACTTC.

The chain combines TRBV30 with TRBJ2-7; no clear D gene. The germline V and J ends were trimmed by 2 bases and 4 bases, with 6 bases remaining between them. Germline loops: CDR1 GTSNPN, CDR2 SVGIG (reference sequence). The CDR3 loop spans 11 amino acids. The CDR3 bases are TGTGCCTGGAGTCAGCGATACGAGCAGTACTTC. It is translated as CAWSQRYEQYF.

This sequence joins TRBV5-4 and TRBJ2-6; D is ambiguous. V lost 0 bases to trimming and J lost 1 base, with 5 bases between them. CDR3 length: 15 amino acids. The germline V gene has CDR1 SGHNT and CDR2 YYREEE (reference sequence). The CDR3 protein is CASSLAGSGANVLTF. CDR3 sequence (DNA): TGTGCCAGCAGCTTGGCTGGGTCTGGGGCCAACGTCCTGACTTTC.

This clone occurred once. This chain uses TRBV7-9 with TRBJ1-2; D ambiguous. CDR3 length equals 13 residues. Per the germline V gene, CDR1 is SEHNR and CDR2 is FQNEAQ (reference sequence). Trimming removed 3 bases from V and 5 bases from J, with 10 bases in between. The CDR3 nucleotides are TGTGCCAGCAGCTTTCGGGAAGAATATGGCTACACCTTC. Translating it yields CASSFREEYGYTF.

The V call is TRBV6-5, the J call TRBJ2-3; a possible D gene is TRBD2 (6 bases). Germline values: CDR1 MNHEY, CDR2 SVGAGI. V was shortened by 8 bases and J by 5 bases, with 20 bases between the two germline ends. This CDR3 is built from 15 residues. The CDR3 loop reads CASRRDSSAQDTQYF. In DNA, the CDR3 is TGTGCCAGCCGCAGGGACTCTTCGGCCCAAGATACGCAGTATTTT.

The chain uses TRBV10-1 and TRBJ1-2, with unresolved D. In germline, CDR1 is WNHNN, CDR2 SYGVQD (reference sequence). This CDR3 contains 14 residues. Trimming removed 4 bases from V and 0 bases from J, with 9 bases in between. CDR3 nucleotides: TGCGCCAGCAGTGGCAGCCCGTCTAACTATGGCTACACCTTC. It yields the protein CASSGSPSNYGYTF.

The chain employs TRBV14 and TRBJ1-1; D is unresolved. Per the germline V gene, CDR1 is SGHDN and CDR2 is FVKESK. The germline V and J ends were trimmed by 0 bases and 11 bases, with 19 bases remaining between them. This CDR3 spans 15 amino acids. For the CDR3, the DNA is TGTGCCAGCAGCCAAGAGAACGCGAGGGTCGTTAGTGCTTTCTTT. This gives the protein CASSQENARVVSAFF.

The gene calls are TRBV5-1 and TRBJ1-2, with D perhaps TRBD1 (5 bases). There are 15 residues in the CDR3. Germline CDR1 and CDR2: SGHRS and YFSETQ. The V and J ends lost 4 bases and 7 bases respectively, with 20 bases between them. The CDR3 region is CASSPWDLTGGGYTF. Here the CDR3 DNA reads TGCGCCAGCAGCCCATGGGACCTCACTGGGGGTGGCTACACCTTC.

In regard to this clone: This same CDR3 is encoded by further DNA sequences in the sample. The chain couples TRBV6-1 to TRBJ2-7; unclear D gene. Germline loops: CDR1 MNHNS, CDR2 SASEGT. CDR3 length: 13 amino acids. Trimming shortened V by 1 base and J by 2 bases, and 6 bases separated the two germline ends. The CDR3 nucleotides read TGTGCCAGCAGTGAAGGACTTCCCTACGAGCAGTACTTC. It specifies CASSEGLPYEQYF.